Included here is one TCR beta chain sequence, with context. Its antigen is unknown. Trimming removed 6 bases at V and 0 bases at J, with 17 bases between. CDR3 length: 16 residues. Germline loops: CDR1 SGHTA, CDR2 FQGTGA. cDNA libraries of TCR beta carried unique molecular identifiers. TCRdb independently ran MiXCR on the PCR reads; one entry per CDR3 protein. The sample gives hundreds of thousands of distinct CDR3 sequences, 30% to 45% of which show up once; about 7.6% is in the top ten. The data originate from a study of post-analysis software for immune sequencing data. Notes on the study in general: In patients, TRBV5-6, TRBV5-1 and TRBV20-1 belonged to roughly five TRBV segments found more frequently than in controls.

The receptor was derived from a girl aged 2-15 years with multiple sclerosis. The sequenced sample consisted of blood. The V gene is TRBV7-3, the J gene TRBJ1-1; tentatively, D is TRBD1 (5 bases). For the CDR3, the DNA is TGTGCCAGCAGTCTAGGCGGTCGGGGCATGAACACTGAAGCTTTCTTT. Protein: CASSLGGRGMNTEAFF.